Each of the 3 T cell receptor beta chains below was sequenced from the same sample in a study of spatial heterogeneity in lung cancer (dated by TCRdb to 2018 to 2020). The time point label on this specimen signifies: sample taken at primary tumor resection. Without any cell sorting, TCR sequencing was performed on whole RNA extracted either from tumor and nontumor lung tissue or from cryopreserved PBMC samples. Library generation was performed with 5' RACE. Sequencer: NextSeq 500. TCRdb cleaned the public reads at Q25 with fastp, built clones with MiXCR and kept in-frame beta chains. CDR3 protein duplicates are merged, each entry listing the most common genes and DNA. This sample is represented by tens of thousands of distinct CDR3 sequences; roughly 7.5% of them were singletons. The ten top clones hold approximately 2.9% of the sample. This sample comprised PBMCs, obtained at surgery. The receptors were sampled from a female donor with early-stage non-small cell lung cancer.

This clonotype has ten or more counts. This chain connects TRBV28 to TRBJ2-3, with D unresolved. With 2 bases removed from V and 3 bases from J, the gap between germline ends came to 12 bases. This CDR3 comprises 15 residues. Germline V gene data show CDR1 as MDHEN and CDR2 as SYDVKM. The CDR3 DNA reads as TGTGCCAGCAGTTTAACTGGTCCCTCGACAGATACGCAGTATTTT. Its translation: CASSLTGPSTDTQYF.

At least ten counts were recorded for this clonotype. This chain links TRBV7-9 with TRBJ1-6, with 7 bases identical to TRBD1. Germline-derived CDR1 and CDR2 are SEHNR and FQNEAQ (reference sequence). CDR3 length equals 13 residues. V gave up 5 bases and J gave up 8 bases; unmatched junction bases: 3. CDR3: CASSITGDSPLHF. As DNA, the CDR3 is TGTGCCAGCAGCATTACAGGGGATTCACCCCTCCACTTT.

This clonotype has a count of ten or more. V and J are TRBV29-1 and TRBJ1-2; D gene unclear. V was pared by 3 bases and J by 1 base, with 3 bases between. In germline, CDR1 is SQVTM, CDR2 ANQGSEA. The CDR3 totals 11 residues. The DNA for the CDR3 is TGCAGCGTTGAGGATAACTATGGCTACACCTTC. The encoded protein is CSVEDNYGYTF.